This entry describes one T cell receptor (beta chain). These data belong to a study of blood T cell repertoires in COVID-19. About the study: T cells, B-cell-depleted T cells, or PBMCs provided the cDNA or gDNA that served as material.

Measured with immunoSEQ multiplex PCR; TCRdb has only the in-frame clones, and not every one. The sample holds some 260,000 clones; nearly 90% are singletons and the top ten take 2% to 2.5%. The CDR3 loop spans 15 amino acids. V was pared by 4 bases and J by 7 bases, with 11 bases of the junction left unmatched. Germline V CDR1 and CDR2: KGHDR, SFDVKD. The sequence was obtained from a middle-aged woman who had recovered from COVID-19. Sequencing input: peripheral blood. V usage is TRBV24-1 and J usage is TRBJ1-2, with 7 positions matching TRBD1. The CDR3 sequence is CATSDPTTGVGGYTF. CDR3 in DNA: TGTGCCACCAGTGACCCCACTACAGGGGTAGGTGGCTACACCTTC.